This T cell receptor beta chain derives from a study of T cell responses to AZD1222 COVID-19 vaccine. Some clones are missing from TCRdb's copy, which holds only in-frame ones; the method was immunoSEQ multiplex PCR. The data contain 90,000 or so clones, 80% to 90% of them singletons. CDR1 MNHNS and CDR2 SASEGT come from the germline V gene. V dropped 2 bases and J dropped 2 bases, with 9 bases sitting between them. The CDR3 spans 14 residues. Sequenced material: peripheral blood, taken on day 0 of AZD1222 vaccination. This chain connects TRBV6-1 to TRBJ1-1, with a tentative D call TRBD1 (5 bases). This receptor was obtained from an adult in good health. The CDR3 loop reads CASSERDFNTEAFF. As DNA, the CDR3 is TGTGCCAGCAGTGAAAGGGACTTCAACACTGAAGCTTTCTTT.